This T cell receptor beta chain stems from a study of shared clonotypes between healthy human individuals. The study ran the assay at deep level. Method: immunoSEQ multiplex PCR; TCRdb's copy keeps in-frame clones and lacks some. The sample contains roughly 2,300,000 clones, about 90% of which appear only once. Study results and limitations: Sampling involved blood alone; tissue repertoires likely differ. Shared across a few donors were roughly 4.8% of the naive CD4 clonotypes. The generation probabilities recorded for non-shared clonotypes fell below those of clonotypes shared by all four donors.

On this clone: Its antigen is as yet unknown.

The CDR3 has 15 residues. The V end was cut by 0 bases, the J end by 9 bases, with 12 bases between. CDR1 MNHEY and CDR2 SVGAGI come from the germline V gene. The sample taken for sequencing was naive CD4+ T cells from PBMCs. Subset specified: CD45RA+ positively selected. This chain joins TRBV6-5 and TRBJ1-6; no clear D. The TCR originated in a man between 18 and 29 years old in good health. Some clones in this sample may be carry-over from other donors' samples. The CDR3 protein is CASSYSAVWGSPLHF. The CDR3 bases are TGTGCCAGCAGTTACTCCGCAGTTTGGGGTTCACCCCTCCACTTT.